This is a list of T cell receptor beta chains from one sample in a study of post-analysis software for immune sequencing data. TCRdb re-called the PCR reads with MiXCR, one entry per CDR3 protein. The table records over 700,000 distinct CDR3 sequences, about 27% of them present only once. Sequenced material: blood. These TCRs come from a girl aged 10 to 17 with multiple sclerosis. CDR3s include the opening cysteine and the closing phenylalanine or tryptophan. Each record gives: clone size, V gene, J gene, D gene, CDR3 protein, CDR3 DNA. The D gene is left open where the match is weak. Size is stated for part of the rows, as once, few or many counts, or as a class when the clone is expanded.

clone size: few
V gene: TRBV7-6
J gene: TRBJ2-3
D gene: TRBD2
CDR3 protein: CASSWEAGRLDTQYF
CDR3 DNA: TGTGCCAGCAGCTGGGAAGCGGGACGTTTAGATACGCAGTATTTT

clone size: many
V gene: TRBV11-2
J gene: TRBJ1-5
D gene: .
CDR3 protein: CASSLGEHQPQHF
CDR3 DNA: TGTGCCAGCAGCTTAGGCGAGCATCAGCCCCAGCATTTT

clone size: few
V gene: TRBV24-1
J gene: TRBJ2-3
D gene: TRBD1
CDR3 protein: CATSDSGQGQDTQYF
CDR3 DNA: TGTGCCACCAGTGATTCCGGACAGGGGCAAGATACGCAGTATTTT

clone size: .
V gene: TRBV10-2
J gene: TRBJ2-1
D gene: TRBD2
CDR3 protein: CAILSGRAMNEQFF
CDR3 DNA: TGCGCCATCCTTAGCGGGAGGGCCATGAATGAGCAGTTCTTC

clone size: .
V gene: TRBV6-2/TRBV6-3
J gene: TRBJ2-2
D gene: .
CDR3 protein: CASSHHGGARTGRKGGELFF
CDR3 DNA: TGTGCCAGCAGTCACCATGGGGGAGCGAGAACGGGTCGAAAAGGCGGGGAGCTGTTTTTT

clone size: .
V gene: TRBV9
J gene: TRBJ2-1
D gene: .
CDR3 protein: CASTLTGTTLEPQFF
CDR3 DNA: TGTGCCAGCACCTTAACCGGGACCACCCTCGAGCCTCAGTTCTTC

clone size: few
V gene: TRBV20-1
J gene: TRBJ2-6
D gene: .
CDR3 protein: CSARVAAGANVLTF
CDR3 DNA: TGCAGTGCTAGAGTGGCGGCTGGGGCCAACGTCCTGACTTTC

clone size: .
V gene: TRBV27
J gene: TRBJ2-3
D gene: .
CDR3 protein: CASGGGAADTQYF
CDR3 DNA: TGTGCCAGCGGCGGGGGCGCGGCAGATACGCAGTATTTT

clone size: few
V gene: TRBV2
J gene: TRBJ1-1
D gene: .
CDR3 protein: CASSEWAAMNTEAFF
CDR3 DNA: TGTGCCAGCAGTGAATGGGCAGCAATGAACACTGAAGCTTTCTTT

clone size: .
V gene: TRBV6-6
J gene: TRBJ1-2
D gene: .
CDR3 protein: CASSYPEGNYGYTF
CDR3 DNA: TGTGCCAGCAGTTACCCTGAGGGTAACTATGGCTACACCTTC

clone size: once
V gene: TRBV7-8
J gene: TRBJ2-7
D gene: TRBD2
CDR3 protein: CASSRRRAGSSYEQYF
CDR3 DNA: TGTGCCAGCAGTCGGAGGCGAGCGGGGAGCTCCTACGAGCAGTACTTC

clone size: .
V gene: TRBV11-2
J gene: TRBJ2-1
D gene: TRBD1
CDR3 protein: CASSLARGPYNEQFF
CDR3 DNA: TGTGCCAGCAGCTTAGCCAGGGGGCCTTACAATGAGCAGTTCTTC

clone size: .
V gene: TRBV9
J gene: TRBJ2-1
D gene: TRBD2
CDR3 protein: CASSVATSGRDERFF
CDR3 DNA: TGTGCCAGCAGCGTCGCGACTAGCGGGAGAGATGAGCGGTTCTTC